A single count supports the clone carrying this T cell receptor beta chain. This sample stems from a study of blood T cell repertoires in COVID-19. Study-level information: Samples taken during acute and convalescent COVID-19 were collected in the United States, Italy and Spain. PBMCs, B-cell-depleted T cells, or T cells were the source of the cDNA or gDNA that made up the material.

In the authors' methods: Reference gene primer amplification in the assay estimated nucleated cell counts. Clones were read by immunoSEQ multiplex PCR, and TCRdb kept only the in-frame ones, dropping some. For V, J and clone size, that table is used; D and trimming come from the DNA. Of some 150,000 clones listed, around 85% are singletons. The sequence was obtained from a man in his 60s who had recovered from COVID-19. Sequencing used peripheral blood.

The CDR3 loop is CASSTRQGSYEQYF. The CDR3, as DNA: TGTGCCAGCAGTACAAGACAGGGATCCTACGAGCAGTACTTC. The chain combines TRBV6-5 with TRBJ2-7; TRBD1 matches at 7 bases. The V segment lost 5 bases and the J segment 1 base; nucleotides outside the gene matches: 5. This CDR3 comprises 14 residues. Germline loops: CDR1 MNHEY, CDR2 SVGAGI.